This TCR beta chain was documented in a study of T-cell reconstitution after alpha-beta-depleted transplantation in children. Study results and caveats: Expanded graft clones numbering several hundred reportedly gave rise to alpha-beta T cells about two months after transplant. Surviving recipient T cells and thymic progenitors produced the high day-60 TCRbeta diversity seen in some patients. Newly made T cells mostly supplied T-cell counts and diversity one year after transplant.

Germline values: CDR1 DFQATT, CDR2 SNEGSKA (reference sequence). The CDR3 totals 13 residues. Trimming shortened V by 1 base and J by 5 bases, and 6 bases separated the two germline ends. A note on this clonotype: Antigen specificity is unknown.

Unique molecular identifiers were built into the TCRbeta library. TCRdb re-derived calls from the PCR reads in MiXCR, one entry per CDR3 protein. The sample yields around 580,000 distinct CDR3 sequences, 27% seen once. This receptor was obtained from a boy in the first two years of life with Wiskott-Aldrich syndrome, due to receive a stem cell transplant. J is TRBJ1-6 and V is TRBV20-1; D is ambiguous. Sample: PBMCs, taken before TCRalphabeta/CD19-depleted stem cell transplant. CDR3 nucleotide sequence: TGCAGTGCTAGAGTTCTGAATAATTCACCCCTCCACTTT. Its protein product is CSARVLNNSPLHF.